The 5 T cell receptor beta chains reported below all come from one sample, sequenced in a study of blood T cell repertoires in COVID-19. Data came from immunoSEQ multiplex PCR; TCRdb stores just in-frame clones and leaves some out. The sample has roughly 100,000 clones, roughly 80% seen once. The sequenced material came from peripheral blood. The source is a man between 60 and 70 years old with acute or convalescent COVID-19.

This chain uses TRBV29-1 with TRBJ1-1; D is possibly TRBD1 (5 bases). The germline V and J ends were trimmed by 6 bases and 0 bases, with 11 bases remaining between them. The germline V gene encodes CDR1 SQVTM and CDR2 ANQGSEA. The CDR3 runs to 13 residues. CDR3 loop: CSVRQRMNTEAFF. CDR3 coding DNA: TGCAGCGTCCGACAGAGAATGAACACTGAAGCTTTCTTT.

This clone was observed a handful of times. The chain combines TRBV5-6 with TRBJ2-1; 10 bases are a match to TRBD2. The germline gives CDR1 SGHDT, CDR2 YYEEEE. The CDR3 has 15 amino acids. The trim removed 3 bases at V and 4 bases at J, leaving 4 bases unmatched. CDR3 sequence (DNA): TGTGCCAGCAGCTGGGAGCGGGAGGGTTACAATGAGCAGTTCTTC. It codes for CASSWEREGYNEQFF.

Here the CDR3 reads CASRGTGDLYGYTF. The CDR3 coding sequence is TGTGCCAGCAGGGGGACAGGGGACCTCTATGGCTACACCTTC. J is TRBJ1-2 and V is TRBV4-2; TRBD1 matches at 10 bases. J lost 4 bases, V lost 6 bases, and 5 bases had no gene match. Germline V gives CDR1 LGHNA, CDR2 YNFKEQ. This CDR3 is 14 amino acids long.

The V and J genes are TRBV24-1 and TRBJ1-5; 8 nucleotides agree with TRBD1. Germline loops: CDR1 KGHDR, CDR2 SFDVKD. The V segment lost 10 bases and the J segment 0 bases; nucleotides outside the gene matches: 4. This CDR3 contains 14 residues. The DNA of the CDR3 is TGTGCCACAGAAGGACAGGGTAGCAATCAGCCCCAGCATTTT. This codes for CATEGQGSNQPQHF.

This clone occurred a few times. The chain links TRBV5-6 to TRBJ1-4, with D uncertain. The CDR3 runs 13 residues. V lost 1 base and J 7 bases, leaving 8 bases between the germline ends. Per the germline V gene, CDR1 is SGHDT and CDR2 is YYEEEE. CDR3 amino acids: CASSLIFSEKLFF. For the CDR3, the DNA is TGTGCCAGCAGCTTGATCTTCAGTGAAAAACTGTTTTTT.